This T cell receptor (beta chain) originates from a study of T cell responses to AZD1222 COVID-19 vaccine. Study findings and constraints: AZD1222 recipients seropositive at baseline numbered only 5 to 7. Repertoires in all cases were sampled only once the peak T cell response had passed. Spike-specific TCR breadth and depth were elevated following two AZD1222 doses. Reports indicate that nearly half of spike-specific TCRs are directed at unmutated variant regions.

CDR1 is LGHNA, CDR2 YSLEER, per germline. V was trimmed by 0 bases and J by 4 bases, leaving 12 bases between them. The CDR3 extends over 15 amino acids. The repertoire was sequenced with immunoSEQ multiplex PCR; TCRdb's copy has only in-frame clones and lacks some. The sample has over 60,000 clones, 75% to 85% seen once. Worth noting for this clone: Its antigen remains unidentified.

The source was peripheral blood, collected on day 0 of MenACWY control vaccination. V usage is TRBV4-3 and J usage is TRBJ1-2; D gene ambiguous. The TCR sequence derives from an adult in good health. The CDR3 nucleotides read TGCGCCAGCAGCCAAGAGGCCGACTCACTCTATGGCTACACCTTC. Its translation: CASSQEADSLYGYTF.